These 26 T cell receptor beta chains came from one sample sequenced in a study of beta chain features in type 1 diabetes. Sequenced material consisted of expressed TCRB transcripts (all of the isolated RNA was reverse transcribed). Assay used: immunoSEQ multiplex PCR; TCRdb lists only in-frame clones, some missing. The table shows almost 350,000 clones, with 20% occurring only once. Sequencing input: naive CD4+ T cells from blood. The source of these receptors is a woman younger than 30 in good health.

V is TRBV30 and J is TRBJ2-7; 12 nucleotides line up with TRBD2. V lost 0 bases, J lost 4 bases, and 7 bases stayed unmatched. The CDR3 is made up of 16 amino acids. The germline V gene has CDR1 GTSNPN and CDR2 SVGIG (reference sequence). The CDR3 nucleotides are TGTGCCTGGAGTGTAGCGAGGACTAGCGGGATGTACGAGCAGTACTTC. Residues: CAWSVARTSGMYEQYF.

This clone has more than one count but fewer than ten. The chain links TRBV30 to TRBJ1-5, with D uncertain. The CDR3 extends over 16 amino acids. CDR1 and CDR2 from the germline V gene are GTSNPN and SVGIG (reference sequence). Trimming shortened V by 2 bases and J by 0 bases, and 14 bases separated the two germline ends. CDR3 sequence: CAWSTADFFSNQPQHF. CDR3 nucleotides: TGTGCCTGGAGTACGGCCGACTTCTTTAGCAATCAGCCCCAGCATTTT.

The chain couples TRBV5-4 to TRBJ1-6; TRBD1 agrees at 8 bases. CDR3 length: 14 amino acids. Germline V lookup: CDR1 SGHNT, CDR2 YYREEE (reference sequence). J was trimmed by 8 bases and V by 3 bases; bases with no gene match: 4. As DNA, the CDR3 is TGTGCCAGCAGCTCGGACAGGGTTTATTCACCCCTCCACTTT. Amino acids: CASSSDRVYSPLHF.

This clone appeared a few times. At one end, the junction sequence differs from germline, possibly due to a read error. This chain connects TRBV7-7 to TRBJ2-1; 8 bases agree with TRBD2. Looked up from germline, CDR1 is SSHAT and CDR2 is FNYEAQ (reference sequence). This CDR3 has 14 amino acids. CDR3 sequence: CASSRSGTSNEQFF. In nucleotides, the CDR3 is TGTGCTAGCAGCCGCTCCGGGACTAGCAATGAGCAGTTCTTC.

The rearrangement links TRBV7-3 to TRBJ2-3, with 10 bases that match TRBD1. Trimming removed 5 bases from V and 0 bases from J; junction bases left unmatched: 2. CDR3 length: 15 residues. Germline V gives CDR1 SGHTA, CDR2 FQGTGA. CDR3 bases: TGTGCCAGCAGCAGGACAGGGGGTAGCACAGATACGCAGTATTTT. This translates into CASSRTGGSTDTQYF. Together with reference TRBV7-3 and TRBJ2-3, the CDR3 gives the full variable domain: GAGVSQTPSNKVTEKGKYVELRCDPISGHTALYWYRQSLGQGPEFLIYFQGTGAADDSGLPNDRFFAVRPEGSVSTLKIQRTERGDSAVYLCASSRTGGSTDTQYFGPGTRLTVL.

V usage is TRBV2 and J usage is TRBJ2-7; possible D gene TRBD1, 6 bases. Trimming stripped 1 base from V and 0 bases from J, with 10 bases between. The CDR3 covers 15 residues. The V gene's germline CDR1 is SNHLY and CDR2 FYNNEI. The CDR3, as DNA: TGTGCCAGCAGTGAAGGGGACAAGAGCTCCTACGAGCAGTACTTC. Protein sequence: CASSEGDKSSYEQYF.

This clone was seen more than once but under ten times. The rearrangement joins TRBV9 to TRBJ2-1; TRBD1 agrees at 9 bases. The CDR3 is 15 residues long. The V gene's germline CDR1 is SGDLS and CDR2 YYNGEE. V was clipped by 3 bases and J by 2 bases; unmatched bases: 3. CDR3 bases: TGTGCCAGCAGCGCCGGGACAGGGCCCTACAATGAGCAGTTCTTC. Protein sequence: CASSAGTGPYNEQFF.

This chain uses TRBV11-2 with TRBJ1-1; 7 nucleotides align to TRBD1. In germline, CDR1 is SGHAT, CDR2 FQNNGV. The length of the CDR3 is 15 residues. The V segment lost 5 bases and the J segment 4 bases; nucleotides outside the gene matches: 10. CDR3: CASSLAARGPTEAFF. As DNA, the CDR3 is TGTGCCAGCAGCCTAGCAGCGAGGGGGCCCACTGAAGCTTTCTTT.

The chain couples TRBV5-6 to TRBJ1-1; D is possibly TRBD1 (5 bases). Germline V gives CDR1 SGHDT, CDR2 YYEEEE. CDR3 length: 15 residues. V lost 1 base and J lost 4, with 14 bases in between. CDR3 nucleotide sequence: TGTGCCAGCAGCTTGTACACGACGGGGGGCACTGAAGCTTTCTTT. Translated, it gives CASSLYTTGGTEAFF.

There are a few counts of this clone. The V gene is TRBV7-2, the J gene TRBJ1-2, with 8 bases lining up with TRBD1. The CDR3 loop spans 17 amino acids. Germline-derived CDR1 and CDR2 are SGHTA and FQGNSA. V gave up 6 bases and J gave up 6 bases; unmatched junction bases: 18. The CDR3 DNA is TGTGCCAGCAGTCGCGGACAGGGAGGGCGCGAAAGGGATGGCTACACCTTC. Protein product: CASSRGQGGRERDGYTF.

The table lists this clone with a few counts. The V and J genes are TRBV30 and TRBJ2-7, with D unclear. Germline V CDR1 and CDR2: GTSNPN, SVGIG (reference sequence). Trimming took off 3 bases at V and 2 bases at J, with 14 bases between the two ends. The CDR3 extends over 14 amino acids. CDR3 residues: CAWSPSGLTYEQYF. Written as DNA, the CDR3 is TGTGCCTGGAGCCCCTCGGGTCTTACCTACGAGCAGTACTTC.

Only a few counts were recorded for this clone. This sequence joins TRBV5-1 and TRBJ2-1; 12 positions agree with TRBD2. The CDR3 is 18 residues long. Germline CDR1 is SGHRS and CDR2 is YFSETQ. J gave up 10 bases and V 2 bases, and 16 bases lay outside the gene matches. Here the CDR3 DNA reads TGCGCCAGCAGCTTCGGAGCGCGGACTAGCGGGAAACTTCCGGAGCAGTTCTTC. It is translated as CASSFGARTSGKLPEQFF.

In DNA, the CDR3 is TGTGCCAGCAGCCCGCCGTGGACAGGGAGTAATGAGCAGTTCTTC. As protein: CASSPPWTGSNEQFF. The chain joins TRBV7-9 to TRBJ2-1, with 8 bases identical to TRBD1. The germline V gene encodes CDR1 SEHNR and CDR2 FQNEAQ (reference sequence). The CDR3 consists of 15 residues. The J segment lost 7 bases and the V segment lost 5 bases, leaving 10 bases of the junction unmatched. Supplemented by reference TRBV7-9 and TRBJ2-1, the full variable domain reads DTGVSQNPRHKITKRGQNVTFRCDPISEHNRLYWYRQTLGQGPEFLTYFQNEAQLEKSRLLSDRFSAERPKGSFSTLEIQRTEQGDSAMYLCASSPPWTGSNEQFFGPGTRLTVL.

This clone came up once. This sequence joins TRBV7-9 and TRBJ2-1, with 10 bases fitting TRBD1. Trimming took 4 bases from V and 7 from J; bases not matched to a gene: 7. CDR1 is SEHNR and CDR2 is FQNEAQ in the germline V gene (reference sequence). The CDR3 sequence is 15 residues long. The CDR3 nucleotides read TGTGCCAGCAGCTCCCGGGACAGGGGCCCGAATGAGCAGTTCTTC. This sequence encodes CASSSRDRGPNEQFF. The full variable domain, completed using reference TRBV7-9 and TRBJ2-1, is DTGVSQNPRHKITKRGQNVTFRCDPISEHNRLYWYRQTLGQGPEFLTYFQNEAQLEKSRLLSDRFSAERPKGSFSTLEIQRTEQGDSAMYLCASSSRDRGPNEQFFGPGTRLTVL.

This clone appeared a few times. V is TRBV27 and J is TRBJ2-2; possibly TRBD1 for D (5 bases). The germline V gene encodes CDR1 MNHEY and CDR2 SMNVEV (reference sequence). V shed 4 bases and J shed 3 bases, with 9 bases lying between them. The CDR3 contains 14 residues. CDR3 region: CASSSAGYTGELFF. The CDR3 DNA reads as TGTGCCAGCAGTTCCGCAGGGTACACCGGGGAGCTGTTTTTT.

In this sample, this clone turned up a few times. CDR3 nucleotide sequence: TGCGCCAGCAGGCTCGGGGGGGGCAATGAGCAGTTCTTC. As protein: CASRLGGGNEQFF. J is TRBJ2-1 and V is TRBV5-1; 8 nucleotides align to TRBD2. In germline, CDR1 is SGHRS, CDR2 YFSETQ. Trimming took 5 bases from V and 6 from J; bases not matched to a gene: 4. There are 13 residues in the CDR3.

The gene calls are TRBV5-4 and TRBJ2-7; 9 bases match TRBD2. Germline V gene sequence: CDR1 SGHNT, CDR2 YYREEE (reference sequence). CDR3 length equals 14 residues. The V segment lost 4 bases and the J segment 2 bases; nucleotides outside the gene matches: 4. The CDR3 DNA follows: TGTGCCAGCAGCCCGACTAGCGGACCCTACGAGCAGTACTTC. This sequence encodes CASSPTSGPYEQYF.

This clone was detected only a few times. The J gene is TRBJ1-2, the V gene TRBV7-2, with 7 bases fitting TRBD1. Germline-derived CDR1 and CDR2 are SGHTA and FQGNSA. This CDR3 comprises 12 residues. With V trimmed by 5 bases and J by 8 bases, 5 bases remained unmatched. The CDR3 DNA reads TGTGCCAGCAGCATCCGACAGGGAGGCTACACCTTC. Translation gives CASSIRQGGYTF.

This chain connects TRBV19 to TRBJ2-3; the D is unclear. V was shortened by 6 bases and J by 5 bases, with 6 bases between the two germline ends. Germline loops: CDR1 LNHDA, CDR2 SQIVND (reference sequence). The length of the CDR3 is 11 residues. For the CDR3, the DNA is TGTGCCAGTAGGGCGGTAGATACGCAGTATTTT. Translated: CASRAVDTQYF.

This clone came up a few times. The gene calls are TRBV2 and TRBJ2-1, with D maybe TRBD1 (6 bases). Trimming removed 10 bases at V and 2 bases at J, with 18 bases between. Germline V gives CDR1 SNHLY, CDR2 FYNNEI. This CDR3 spans 15 amino acids. The CDR3: CAIGVSGDTYNEQFF. CDR3 coding DNA: TGTGCCATCGGGGTATCAGGGGATACCTACAATGAGCAGTTCTTC.

The chain recombines TRBV2 with TRBJ1-4; the D gene is possibly TRBD1 (5 bases). CDR3 size: 15 residues. Trimming shortened V by 2 bases and J by 4 bases, and 11 bases separated the two germline ends. The germline V gene has CDR1 SNHLY and CDR2 FYNNEI. CDR3 sequence reads: CASSESGASNEKLFF. In DNA form, the CDR3 reads TGTGCCAGCAGTGAAAGCGGGGCCAGTAATGAAAAACTGTTTTTT.

The J gene is TRBJ1-1, the V gene TRBV30; 9 bases are a match to TRBD1. The CDR3 totals 13 residues. Germline-derived CDR1 and CDR2 are GTSNPN and SVGIG (reference sequence). Trimming took 5 bases from V and 6 from J; bases not matched to a gene: 7. The CDR3 DNA sequence: TGTGCCTGGGCGGGACAGGGCGGGCCTGAAGCTTTCTTT. It codes for CAWAGQGGPEAFF.

The J gene is TRBJ2-4, the V gene TRBV5-4; D may be TRBD2 (6 bases). V was trimmed by 1 base and J by 8 bases, leaving 13 bases between them. The CDR3 has 14 amino acids. The germline V gene encodes CDR1 SGHNT and CDR2 YYREEE (reference sequence). CDR3 in DNA: TGTGCCAGCAGCTTGTCGGGAGAAGGGGACATTCAGTACTTC. Residues: CASSLSGEGDIQYF.

This clone was seen a handful of times. This chain connects TRBV7-9 to TRBJ2-1, with 10 bases matching TRBD1. This CDR3 spans 14 amino acids. Germline assignment: CDR1 SEHNR and CDR2 FQNEAQ (reference sequence). With 10 bases clipped from V and 1 base from J, the junction kept 4 bases outside the gene matches. In DNA, the CDR3 is TGTGCCAACGCGGGACAGGGGTCCTACAATGAGCAGTTCTTC. Amino acids: CANAGQGSYNEQFF.

This clone showed up just a few times. V and J are TRBV7-6 and TRBJ2-7, with D maybe TRBD2 (6 bases). The V gene lost 3 bases and the J gene lost 3 bases, with 9 bases spanning the gap. In germline, CDR1 is SGHVS, CDR2 FNYEAQ. The CDR3 totals 13 residues. The CDR3: CASSLVGGYEQYF. CDR3 coding DNA: TGTGCCAGCAGCTTGGTCGGGGGCTACGAGCAGTACTTC.

This clone was recorded a few times. This rearrangement joins TRBV20-1 to TRBJ1-1; D is perhaps TRBD1 (5 bases). The CDR3 contains 10 residues. Germline values: CDR1 DFQATT, CDR2 SNEGSKA (reference sequence). V dropped 3 bases and J dropped 7 bases, with 6 bases sitting between them. DNA for the CDR3: TGCAGTGCTAGGACAGTTGAAGCTTTCTTT. Translated: CSARTVEAFF.